This T cell receptor (beta chain) comes out of a study of T-cell memory formation after mild COVID-19. From the 5' RACE reads, TCRdb called clonotypes with MiXCR, one entry per CDR3 protein. The sample yields about 180,000 distinct CDR3 sequences, roughly 18% seen once. CDR1 SNHLY and CDR2 FYNNEI come from the germline V gene. The CDR3 covers 14 residues. The V end lost 4 bases, the J end lost 1 base, and 9 bases lay between the germline ends. The rearrangement uses TRBV2 and TRBJ2-3, with D perhaps matching TRBD1 (6 bases). The sequence was collected from a man between 18 and 35 years old who had mild COVID-19 (a few samples of this study predate the infection). Cell type and time point are not known. What was sequenced was PBMCs or a T cell subset sorted from them (not recorded which). The CDR3 DNA is TGTGCCAGCAGTGCGACAGGACGCACAGATACGCAGTATTTT. This translates into CASSATGRTDTQYF.